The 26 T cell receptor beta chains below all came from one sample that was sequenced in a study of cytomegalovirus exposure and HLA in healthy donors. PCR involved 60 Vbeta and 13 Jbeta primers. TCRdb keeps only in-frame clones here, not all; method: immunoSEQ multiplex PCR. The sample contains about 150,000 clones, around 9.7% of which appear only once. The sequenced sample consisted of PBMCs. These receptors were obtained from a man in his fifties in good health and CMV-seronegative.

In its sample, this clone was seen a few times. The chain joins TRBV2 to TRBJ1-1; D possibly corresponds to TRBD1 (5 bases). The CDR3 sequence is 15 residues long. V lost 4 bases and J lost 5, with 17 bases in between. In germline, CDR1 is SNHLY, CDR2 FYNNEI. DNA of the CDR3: TGTGCCAGCAGTGCCATCGACAGAAGGCGGACTGAAGCTTTCTTT. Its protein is CASSAIDRRRTEAFF.

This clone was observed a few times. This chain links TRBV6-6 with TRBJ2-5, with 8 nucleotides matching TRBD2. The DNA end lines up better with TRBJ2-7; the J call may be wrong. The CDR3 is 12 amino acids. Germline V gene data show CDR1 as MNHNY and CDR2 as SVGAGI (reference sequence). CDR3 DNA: TGTGCCAGCGGTGGGACTAGATTCGAGCAGTACTTC. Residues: CASGGTRFEQYF.

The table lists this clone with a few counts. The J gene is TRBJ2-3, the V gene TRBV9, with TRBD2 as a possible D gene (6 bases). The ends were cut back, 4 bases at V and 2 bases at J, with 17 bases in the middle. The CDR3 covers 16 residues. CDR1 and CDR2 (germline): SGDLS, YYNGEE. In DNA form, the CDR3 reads TGTGCCAGCAGCCTCACCGGGAGAGACTTCACAGATACGCAGTATTTT. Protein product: CASSLTGRDFTDTQYF.

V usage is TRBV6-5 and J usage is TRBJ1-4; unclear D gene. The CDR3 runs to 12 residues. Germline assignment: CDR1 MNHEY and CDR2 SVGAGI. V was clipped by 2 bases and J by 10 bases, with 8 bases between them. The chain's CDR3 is CASSYGEGKLFF. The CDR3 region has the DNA TGTGCCAGCAGTTACGGGGAGGGAAAACTGTTTTTT.

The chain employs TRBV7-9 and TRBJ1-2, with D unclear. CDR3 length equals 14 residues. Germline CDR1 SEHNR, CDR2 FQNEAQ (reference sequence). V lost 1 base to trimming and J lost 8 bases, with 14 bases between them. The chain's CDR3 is CASSLDILSKGYTF. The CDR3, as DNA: TGTGCCAGCAGCTTAGATATACTTTCTAAGGGCTACACCTTC.

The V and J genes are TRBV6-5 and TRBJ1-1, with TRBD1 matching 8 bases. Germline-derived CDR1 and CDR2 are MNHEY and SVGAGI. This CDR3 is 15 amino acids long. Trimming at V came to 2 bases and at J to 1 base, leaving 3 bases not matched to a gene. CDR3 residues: CASSYRTGGNTEAFF. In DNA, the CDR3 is TGTGCCAGCAGTTACCGTACAGGGGGGAACACTGAAGCTTTCTTT.

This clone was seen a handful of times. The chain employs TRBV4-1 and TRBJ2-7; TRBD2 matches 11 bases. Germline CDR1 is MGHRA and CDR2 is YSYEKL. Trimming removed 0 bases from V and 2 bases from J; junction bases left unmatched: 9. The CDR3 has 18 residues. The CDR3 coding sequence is TGCGCCAGCAGCCAAGACCCCTTGGTAGCGGGAGGGACCTACGAGCAGTACTTC. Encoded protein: CASSQDPLVAGGTYEQYF.

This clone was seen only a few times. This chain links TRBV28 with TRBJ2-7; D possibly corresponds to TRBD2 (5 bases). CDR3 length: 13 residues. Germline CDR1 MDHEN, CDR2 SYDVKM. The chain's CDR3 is CTTTRENLYEQYF. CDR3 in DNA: TGTACCACAACTAGGGAGAATCTGTACGAGCAGTACTTC.

In DNA, the CDR3 is TGTGCCATCAGTTTCGGACTAGCGGGGTACGAGCAGTACTTC. Translating it yields CAISFGLAGYEQYF. J is TRBJ2-7 and V is TRBV10-3; TRBD2 matches 12 bases. The germline V gene encodes CDR1 ENHRY and CDR2 SYGVKD. This CDR3 is 14 amino acids long. V dropped 5 bases and J dropped 4; count of bases not matched to a gene: 3.

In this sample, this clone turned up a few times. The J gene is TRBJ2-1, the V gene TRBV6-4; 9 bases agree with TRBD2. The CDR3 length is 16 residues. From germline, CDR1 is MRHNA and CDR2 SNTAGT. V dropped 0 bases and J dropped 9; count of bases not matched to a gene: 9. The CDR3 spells CASSDSGGGATSEQFF. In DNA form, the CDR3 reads TGTGCCAGCAGTGACTCTGGCGGGGGGGCCACAAGTGAGCAGTTCTTC.

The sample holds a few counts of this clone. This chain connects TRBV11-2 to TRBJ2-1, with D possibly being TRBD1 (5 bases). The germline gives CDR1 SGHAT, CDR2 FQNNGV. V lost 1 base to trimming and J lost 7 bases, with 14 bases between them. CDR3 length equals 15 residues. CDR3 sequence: CASSLVGSPGNEQFF. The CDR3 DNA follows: TGTGCCAGCAGCTTAGTGGGAAGCCCAGGGAATGAGCAGTTCTTC.

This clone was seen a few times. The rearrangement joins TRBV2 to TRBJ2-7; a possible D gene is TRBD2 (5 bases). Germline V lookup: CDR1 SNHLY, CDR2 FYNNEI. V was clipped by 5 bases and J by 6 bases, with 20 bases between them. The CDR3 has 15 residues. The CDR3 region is CASSLTGPLGVEQYF. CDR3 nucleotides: TGTGCCAGCAGTCTTACCGGGCCCCTCGGGGTCGAGCAGTACTTC.

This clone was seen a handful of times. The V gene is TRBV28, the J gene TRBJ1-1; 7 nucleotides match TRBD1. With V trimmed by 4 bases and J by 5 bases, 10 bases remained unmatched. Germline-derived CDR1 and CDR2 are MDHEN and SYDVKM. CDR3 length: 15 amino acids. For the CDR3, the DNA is TGTGCCAGCAGTTCCCTACAGGGGAGGATGACTGAAGCTTTCTTT. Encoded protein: CASSSLQGRMTEAFF.

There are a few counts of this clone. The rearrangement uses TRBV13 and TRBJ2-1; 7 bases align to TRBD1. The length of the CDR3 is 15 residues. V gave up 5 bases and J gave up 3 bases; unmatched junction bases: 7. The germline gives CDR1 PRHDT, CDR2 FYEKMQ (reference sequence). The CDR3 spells CASSRDGQVYNEQFF. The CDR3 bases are TGTGCCAGCAGCCGCGACGGACAGGTCTACAATGAGCAGTTCTTC.

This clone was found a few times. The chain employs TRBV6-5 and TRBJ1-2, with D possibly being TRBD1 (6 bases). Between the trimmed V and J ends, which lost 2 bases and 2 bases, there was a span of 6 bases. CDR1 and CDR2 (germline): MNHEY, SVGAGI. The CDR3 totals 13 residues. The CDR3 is CASSYGQNYGYTF. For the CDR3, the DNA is TGTGCCAGCAGTTACGGACAGAACTATGGCTACACCTTC.

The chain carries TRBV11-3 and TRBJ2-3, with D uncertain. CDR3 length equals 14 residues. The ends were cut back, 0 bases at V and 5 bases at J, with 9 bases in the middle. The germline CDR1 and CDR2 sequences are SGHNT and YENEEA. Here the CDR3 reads CASSLDRRVDTQYF. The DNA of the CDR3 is TGTGCCAGCAGCTTAGATCGTAGAGTAGATACGCAGTATTTT. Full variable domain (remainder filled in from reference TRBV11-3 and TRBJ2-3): EAGVVQSPRYKIIEKKQPVAFWCNPISGHNTLYWYLQNLGQGPELLIRYENEEAVDDSQLPKDRFSAERLKGVDSTLKIQPAELGDSAVYLCASSLDRRVDTQYFGPGTRLTVL.

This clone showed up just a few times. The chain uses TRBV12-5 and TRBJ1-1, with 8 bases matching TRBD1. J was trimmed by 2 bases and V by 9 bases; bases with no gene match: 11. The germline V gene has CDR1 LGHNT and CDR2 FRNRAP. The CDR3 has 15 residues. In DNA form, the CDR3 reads TGTGCTAGCGGACAGGGATTAGGGTTAAACACTGAAGCTTTCTTT. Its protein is CASGQGLGLNTEAFF.

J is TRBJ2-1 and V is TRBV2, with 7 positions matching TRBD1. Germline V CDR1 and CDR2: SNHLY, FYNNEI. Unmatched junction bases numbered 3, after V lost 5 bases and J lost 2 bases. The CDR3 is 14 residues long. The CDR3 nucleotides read TGTGCCAGCAGTAGACAGGGTGCCTACAATGAGCAGTTCTTC. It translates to CASSRQGAYNEQFF.

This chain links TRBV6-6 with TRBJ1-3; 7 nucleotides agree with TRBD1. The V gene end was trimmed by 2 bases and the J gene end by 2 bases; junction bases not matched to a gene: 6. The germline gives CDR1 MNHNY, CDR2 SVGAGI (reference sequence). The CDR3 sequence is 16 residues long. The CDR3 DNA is TGTGCCAGCAGTTACAAAGACAGGGCCCCTGGAAACACCATATATTTT. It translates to CASSYKDRAPGNTIYF.

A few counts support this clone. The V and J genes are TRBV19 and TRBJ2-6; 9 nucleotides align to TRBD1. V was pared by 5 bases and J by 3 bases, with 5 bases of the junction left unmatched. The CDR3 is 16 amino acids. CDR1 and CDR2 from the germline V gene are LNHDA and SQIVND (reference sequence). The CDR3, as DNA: TGTGCCAGTAGTTTGACAGGGGGGTATGGGGCCAACGTCCTGACTTTC. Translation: CASSLTGGYGANVLTF.

The CDR3 DNA reads as TGTGCCAGCAGTGCTGACAGGGGCTCCTACAATGAGCAGTTCTTC. Its translation: CASSADRGSYNEQFF. V gene TRBV6-1 combines with J gene TRBJ2-1, with 8 bases identical to TRBD1. Per the germline V gene, CDR1 is MNHNS and CDR2 is SASEGT. The CDR3 has 15 amino acids. V shed 4 bases, J shed 0 bases, and the junction held 2 bases outside the gene matches.

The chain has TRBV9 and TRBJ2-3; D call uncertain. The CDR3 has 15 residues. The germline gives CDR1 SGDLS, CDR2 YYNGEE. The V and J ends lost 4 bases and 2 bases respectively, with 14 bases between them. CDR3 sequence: CASSSSPSVTDTQYF. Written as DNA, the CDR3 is TGTGCCAGCAGCTCGAGCCCCAGCGTCACAGATACGCAGTATTTT.

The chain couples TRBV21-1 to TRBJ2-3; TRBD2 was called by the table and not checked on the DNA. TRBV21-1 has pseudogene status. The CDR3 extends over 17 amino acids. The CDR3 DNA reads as TGTGCCAGCAGCAAAGTCACCGATAGCGGTAGCACAGATACGCAGTATTTT. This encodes CASSKVTDSGSTDTQYF.

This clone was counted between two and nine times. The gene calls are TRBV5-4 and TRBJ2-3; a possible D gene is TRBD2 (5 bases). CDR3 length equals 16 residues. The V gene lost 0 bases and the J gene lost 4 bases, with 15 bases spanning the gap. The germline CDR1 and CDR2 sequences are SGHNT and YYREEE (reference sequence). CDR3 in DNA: TGTGCCAGCAGCTTGGGAGGAGGTGCCGGCGCAGATACGCAGTATTTT. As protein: CASSLGGGAGADTQYF.

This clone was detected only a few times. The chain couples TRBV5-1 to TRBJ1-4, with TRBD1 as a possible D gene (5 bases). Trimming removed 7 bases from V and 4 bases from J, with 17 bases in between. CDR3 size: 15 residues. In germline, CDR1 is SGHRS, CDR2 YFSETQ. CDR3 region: CASYGGSGYNEKLFF. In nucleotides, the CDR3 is TGCGCCAGCTACGGGGGGTCGGGCTATAATGAAAAACTGTTTTTT.

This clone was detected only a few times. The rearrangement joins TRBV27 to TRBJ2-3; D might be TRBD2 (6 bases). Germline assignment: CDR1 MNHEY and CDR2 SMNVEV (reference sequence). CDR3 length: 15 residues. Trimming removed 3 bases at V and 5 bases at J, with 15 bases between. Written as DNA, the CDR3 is TGTGCCAGCAGTTTTTCCGGGAGAAGGGGAGATACGCAGTATTTT. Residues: CASSFSGRRGDTQYF.